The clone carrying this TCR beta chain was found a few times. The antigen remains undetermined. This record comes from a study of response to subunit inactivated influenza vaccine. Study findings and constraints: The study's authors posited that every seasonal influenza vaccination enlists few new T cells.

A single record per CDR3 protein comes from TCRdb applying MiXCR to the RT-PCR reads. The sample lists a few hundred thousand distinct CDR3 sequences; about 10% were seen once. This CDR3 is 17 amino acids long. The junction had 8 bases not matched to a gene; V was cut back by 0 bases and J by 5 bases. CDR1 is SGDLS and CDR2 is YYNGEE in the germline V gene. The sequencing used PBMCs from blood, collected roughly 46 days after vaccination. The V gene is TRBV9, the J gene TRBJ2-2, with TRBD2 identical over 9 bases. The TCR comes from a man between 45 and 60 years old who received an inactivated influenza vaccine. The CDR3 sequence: CASSVGRGSGRTGELFF. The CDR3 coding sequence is TGTGCCAGCAGCGTAGGAAGGGGGAGCGGGAGGACCGGGGAGCTGTTTTTT.